What follows are 8 T cell receptor beta chains derived from one specimen sequenced in a study of glioma-infiltrating T cells after dendritic cell vaccination. Time point meaning: after dendritic cell vaccination, including at tumor progression/relapse. TCRdb's table, derived via immunoSEQ multiplex PCR, lists solely in-frame clones and lacks some. The data contain tens of thousands of clones, approximately 78% of them singletons. The source was blood, collected after dendritic cell vaccination. Receptors originate from a human donor with glioblastoma.

The chain is built from TRBV18 and TRBJ1-4; possible D gene TRBD1, 5 bases. Trimming took 6 bases from V and 2 from J, leaving 13 bases between them. The CDR3 consists of 15 residues. Germline assignment: CDR1 KGHSH and CDR2 LQKENI. The CDR3 reads CASSPGQGTNEKLFF. The CDR3 DNA is TGTGCCAGCTCCCCTGGGCAGGGCACTAATGAAAAACTGTTTTTT.

This rearrangement joins TRBV5-1 to TRBJ1-1, with TRBD1 as a possible D gene (5 bases). V lost 0 bases to trimming and J lost 5 bases, with 14 bases between them. Germline V gene lookup returns CDR1 SGHRS and CDR2 YFSETQ. The length of the CDR3 is 15 residues. The CDR3 nucleotides read TGCGCCAGCAGCTTGGTGGTGCGGTCAGGGACTGAAGCTTTCTTT. Translated, it gives CASSLVVRSGTEAFF.

The chain recombines TRBV5-4 with TRBJ1-4; perhaps TRBD1 as D (6 bases). The germline gives CDR1 SGHNT, CDR2 YYREEE (reference sequence). This CDR3 has 15 residues. V was pared by 2 bases and J by 7 bases, with 15 bases between. The CDR3 DNA sequence: TGTGCCAGCAGCTTAAAACAGGGCTCGAGTGAAAAACTGTTTTTT. This codes for CASSLKQGSSEKLFF. The variable domain in full, completed from reference TRBV5-4 and TRBJ1-4, reads ETGVTQSPTHLIKTRGQQVTLRCSSQSGHNTVSWYQQALGQGPQFIFQYYREEENGRGNFPPRFSGLQFPNYSSELNVNALELDDSALYLCASSLKQGSSEKLFFGSGTQLSVL.

This chain links TRBV7-8 with TRBJ2-1; D is possibly TRBD1 (5 bases). The CDR3 spans 12 residues. Germline V gene sequence: CDR1 SGHVS, CDR2 FQNEAQ. The ends were cut back, 2 bases at V and 7 bases at J, with 6 bases in the middle. The CDR3: CASSLRGNEQFF. CDR3 bases: TGTGCCAGCAGCTTAAGGGGTAATGAGCAGTTCTTC.

The chain uses TRBV4-1 and TRBJ1-2, with D maybe TRBD1 (5 bases). V shed 0 bases and J shed 5 bases, with 13 bases lying between them. The CDR3 covers 15 residues. CDR1 and CDR2 from the germline V gene are MGHRA and YSYEKL. The CDR3 spells CASSQDLGGWYGYTF. DNA of the CDR3: TGCGCCAGCAGCCAAGACCTCGGGGGGTGGTATGGCTACACCTTC.

There are a few counts of this clone. This chain uses TRBV10-3 with TRBJ1-4; TRBD1 might be the D (5 bases). CDR1 is ENHRY, CDR2 SYGVKD, per germline. The ends were cut back, 10 bases at V and 5 bases at J, with 14 bases in the middle. CDR3 length: 13 residues. The CDR3 DNA sequence: TGTGCCACGACAGCAGCTGAGAATGAAAAACTGTTTTTT. Protein: CATTAAENEKLFF.

The table lists this clone with many counts. The chain recombines TRBV6-1 with TRBJ1-5; 7 bases match TRBD1. The V and J ends lost 4 bases and 2 bases, in that order; junction bases with no gene match: 5. The CDR3 contains 15 residues. From germline, CDR1 is MNHNS and CDR2 SASEGT. This CDR3 is CASSADRVGNQPQHF. Written as DNA, the CDR3 is TGTGCCAGCAGTGCCGACAGGGTTGGCAATCAGCCCCAGCATTTT.

V usage is TRBV6-7 and J usage is TRBJ1-2, with D possibly TRBD1 on 5 matching bases. TRBV6-7 has ORF status, its function being uncertain. The V end lost 11 bases, the J end lost 8 bases, and 18 bases lay between the germline ends. The CDR3 is 12 residues long. The CDR3 coding sequence is TGTGCCCGCGCCGGCGTGGGGCCCGGCTACACCTTC. It translates to CARAGVGPGYTF.